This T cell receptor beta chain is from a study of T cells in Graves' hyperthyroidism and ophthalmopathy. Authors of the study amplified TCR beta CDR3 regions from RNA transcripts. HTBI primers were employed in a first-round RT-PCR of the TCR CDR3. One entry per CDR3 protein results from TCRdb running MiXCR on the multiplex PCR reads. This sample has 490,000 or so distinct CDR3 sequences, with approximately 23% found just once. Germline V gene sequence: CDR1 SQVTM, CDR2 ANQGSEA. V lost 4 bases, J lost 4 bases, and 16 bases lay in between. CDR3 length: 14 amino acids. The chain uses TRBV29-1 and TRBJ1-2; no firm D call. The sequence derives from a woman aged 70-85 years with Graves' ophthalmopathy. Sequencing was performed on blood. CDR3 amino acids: CSVGPSSRGYGYTF. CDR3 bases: TGCAGCGTTGGCCCCTCTTCCCGAGGCTATGGCTACACCTTC.